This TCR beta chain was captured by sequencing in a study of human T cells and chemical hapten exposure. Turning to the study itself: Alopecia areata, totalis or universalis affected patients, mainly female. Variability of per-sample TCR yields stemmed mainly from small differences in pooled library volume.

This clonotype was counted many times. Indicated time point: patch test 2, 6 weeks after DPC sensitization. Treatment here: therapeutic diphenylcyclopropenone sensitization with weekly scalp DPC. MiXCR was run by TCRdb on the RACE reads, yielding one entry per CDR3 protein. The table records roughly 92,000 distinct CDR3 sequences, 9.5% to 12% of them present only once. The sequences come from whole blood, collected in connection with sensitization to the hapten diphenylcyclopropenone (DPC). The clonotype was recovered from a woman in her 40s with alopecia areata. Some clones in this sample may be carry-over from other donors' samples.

The CDR3 is CAISESAGVTQPQHF. In DNA form, the CDR3 reads TGTGCCATCAGTGAGTCTGCGGGGGTAACTCAGCCCCAGCATTTT. This chain uses TRBV10-3 with TRBJ1-5, with a tentative D call TRBD1 (5 bases). The CDR3 runs 15 residues. The germline V gene has CDR1 ENHRY and CDR2 SYGVKD. Trimming pared 0 bases from V and 6 bases from J, leaving 12 bases between.